The 6 T cell receptor beta chains below were found in one sample sequenced in a study of beta chain features in type 1 diabetes. Study conclusions and caveats: TCRB CDR3s from Type 1 diabetes patients were moderately but significantly shorter in all four CD4+ subsets.

These receptors lack a known antigen. The entirety of the isolated RNA underwent reverse transcription, so expressed TCRB transcripts were sequenced. Here immunoSEQ multiplex PCR was the method, and the copy in TCRdb shows in-frame clones only, minus some. The data hold under 300,000 clones, with under 20% observed a single time. The material sequenced was naive CD4+ T cells from blood. All receptors derive from a man younger than 40 with type 1 diabetes.

The chain has TRBV5-1 and TRBJ2-5, with D perhaps TRBD2 (6 bases). V dropped 2 bases and J dropped 4 bases, with 12 bases sitting between them. The germline CDR1 and CDR2 sequences are SGHRS and YFSETQ. The CDR3 is 14 amino acids. In DNA form, the CDR3 reads TGCGCCAGCAGCTTCGGCGGGGACCGAGAGACCCAGTACTTC. Its translation: CASSFGGDRETQYF. The complete variable domain, with remaining parts taken from reference TRBV5-1 and TRBJ2-5, reads KAGVTQTPRYLIKTRGQQVTLSCSPISGHRSVSWYQQTPGQGLQFLFEYFSETQRNKGNFPGRFSGRQFSNSRSEMNVSTLELGDSALYLCASSFGGDRETQYFGPGTRLLVL.

This clone was picked up a small number of times. This sequence joins TRBV7-9 and TRBJ2-1; 11 nucleotides agree with TRBD2. This CDR3 is 14 amino acids long. The V and J ends lost 3 bases and 5 bases, in that order; junction bases with no gene match: 0. Looked up from germline, CDR1 is SEHNR and CDR2 is FQNEAQ (reference sequence). For the CDR3, the DNA is TGTGCCAGCAGCTTTAGCGGGGGGGACAATGAGCAGTTCTTC. Encoded protein: CASSFSGGDNEQFF. Together with reference TRBV7-9 and TRBJ2-1, the CDR3 gives the full variable domain: DTGVSQNPRHKITKRGQNVTFRCDPISEHNRLYWYRQTLGQGPEFLTYFQNEAQLEKSRLLSDRFSAERPKGSFSTLEIQRTEQGDSAMYLCASSFSGGDNEQFFGPGTRLTVL.

The sample holds a few counts of this clone. The V and J genes are TRBV25-1 and TRBJ2-1; 8 bases line up with TRBD1. This CDR3 region has 16 residues. The ends lost 4 bases at V and 7 bases at J; junction bases unmatched: 12. Per germline, CDR1 MGHDK and CDR2 SYGVNS. The DNA for the CDR3 is TGTGCCAGCAGTGTGGAAGGCAGGGGGCGATCGAATGAGCAGTTCTTC. Its translation: CASSVEGRGRSNEQFF.

This rearrangement joins TRBV5-1 to TRBJ2-2; TRBD2 agrees at 10 bases. The CDR3 has 16 residues. V dropped 3 bases and J dropped 0; count of bases not matched to a gene: 2. The germline V gene encodes CDR1 SGHRS and CDR2 YFSETQ. The CDR3 spells CASSSSGRANTGELFF. CDR3 bases: TGCGCCAGCAGCTCGAGCGGGAGGGCGAACACCGGGGAGCTGTTTTTT.

This chain links TRBV4-1 with TRBJ2-5, with D hard to call. V gave up 1 base and J gave up 2 bases, with 14 bases separating them. CDR3 size: 16 residues. Germline V lookup: CDR1 MGHRA, CDR2 YSYEKL. CDR3 loop: CASSQAGGNKQETQYF. CDR3 nucleotides: TGCGCCAGCAGCCAAGCTGGCGGAAACAAGCAAGAGACCCAGTACTTC.

The chain combines TRBV5-1 with TRBJ2-3; 8 bases are a match to TRBD2. This CDR3 is 15 amino acids long. The V segment lost 2 bases and the J segment 2 bases; nucleotides outside the gene matches: 4. Germline CDR1 SGHRS, CDR2 YFSETQ. The CDR3, as DNA: TGCGCCAGCAGCTTTCAGGGACTAGTCACAGATACGCAGTATTTT. Protein sequence: CASSFQGLVTDTQYF. The full variable domain, completed using reference TRBV5-1 and TRBJ2-3, is KAGVTQTPRYLIKTRGQQVTLSCSPISGHRSVSWYQQTPGQGLQFLFEYFSETQRNKGNFPGRFSGRQFSNSRSEMNVSTLELGDSALYLCASSFQGLVTDTQYFGPGTRLTVL.